The 25 T cell receptor beta chains in this list originate from one sample, sequenced in a study of cytomegalovirus exposure and HLA in healthy donors. The PCR ran on 60 Vbeta and 13 Jbeta primers. Here immunoSEQ multiplex PCR was the method, and the copy in TCRdb shows in-frame clones only, minus some. The profile shows about 140,000 clones, 65% to 80% of them singletons. Sequencing was carried out using PBMCs. All receptors come from a woman aged 45-59 years in good health and CMV-seropositive.

The V gene is TRBV2, the J gene TRBJ1-6, with a weak D call TRBD1 (6 bases). The CDR3 runs to 14 residues. V lost 3 bases, J lost 7 bases, and 10 bases lay in between. Germline assignment: CDR1 SNHLY and CDR2 FYNNEI. CDR3 DNA: TGTGCCAGCAGTGACAGGGGTGAGAATTCACCCCTCCACTTT. It specifies CASSDRGENSPLHF. The entire variable domain, with the rest obtained from reference TRBV2 and TRBJ1-6, is as follows: EPEVTQTPSHQVTQMGQEVILRCVPISNHLYFYWYRQILGQKVEFLVSFYNNEISEKSEIFDDQFSVERPDGSNFTLKIRSTKLEDSAMYFCASSDRGENSPLHFGNGTRLTVT.

This chain's CDR3 is CASSPGLGTFNYGYTF. Here the CDR3 DNA reads TGTGCCAGCTCACCCGGTCTAGGCACCTTTAACTATGGCTACACCTTC. This chain uses TRBV18 with TRBJ1-2; no reliable D call. The germline V and J ends were trimmed by 3 bases and 1 base, with 15 bases remaining between them. CDR3 length equals 16 residues. The germline V gene has CDR1 KGHSH and CDR2 LQKENI. Full variable domain (outside the CDR3, taken from reference TRBV18 and TRBJ1-2): NAGVMQNPRHLVRRRGQEARLRCSPMKGHSHVYWYRQLPEEGLKFMVYLQKENIIDESGMPKERFSAEFPKEGPSILRIQQVVRGDSAAYFCASSPGLGTFNYGYTFGSGTRLTVV.

V gene TRBV28 combines with J gene TRBJ1-2; no definite D call. Trimming left V 10 bases short and J 2 bases short, with 11 bases between. In germline, CDR1 is MDHEN, CDR2 SYDVKM. The CDR3 has 12 amino acids. The CDR3 reads CAIGRANYGYTF. The CDR3 coding sequence is TGTGCCATCGGGAGGGCGAACTATGGCTACACCTTC.

The rearrangement links TRBV28 to TRBJ2-1, with TRBD1 as a possible D gene (6 bases). This CDR3 spans 14 amino acids. Trimming left V 7 bases short and J 7 bases short, with 17 bases between. The germline V gene has CDR1 MDHEN and CDR2 SYDVKM. The DNA of the CDR3 is TGTGCCAGCATTATCTCGGACAGCCGGAATGAGCAGTTCTTC. It translates to CASIISDSRNEQFF.

The V and J genes are TRBV7-9 and TRBJ1-2; no clear D. The germline CDR1 and CDR2 sequences are SEHNR and FQNEAQ (reference sequence). This CDR3 has 15 residues. Trimming took 2 bases from V and 8 from J, leaving 18 bases between them. For the CDR3, the DNA is TGTGCCAGCAGCTTACTACGCCTCCGAGGTAGGGGCTACACCTTC. Protein product: CASSLLRLRGRGYTF.

This chain connects TRBV2 to TRBJ2-7; 8 bases are a match to TRBD1. Per the germline V gene, CDR1 is SNHLY and CDR2 is FYNNEI. The length of the CDR3 is 16 residues. V gave up 4 bases and J gave up 3 bases; unmatched junction bases: 11. The DNA of the CDR3 is TGTGCCAGCAGTGGGTTGCAGACAGGGGTGATCTACGAGCAGTACTTC. It translates to CASSGLQTGVIYEQYF. Based on the CDR3 plus reference TRBV2 and TRBJ2-7, the full variable domain is EPEVTQTPSHQVTQMGQEVILRCVPISNHLYFYWYRQILGQKVEFLVSFYNNEISEKSEIFDDQFSVERPDGSNFTLKIRSTKLEDSAMYFCASSGLQTGVIYEQYFGPGTRLTVT.

This CDR3 reads CAWSSAGGVNQPQHF. The CDR3 DNA is TGTGCCTGGAGTTCGGCAGGGGGTGTTAATCAGCCCCAGCATTTT. The chain has TRBV30 and TRBJ1-5, with 7 bases lining up with TRBD1. The CDR3 is 15 amino acids. Trimming at V came to 2 bases and at J to 4 bases, leaving 8 bases not matched to a gene. Germline CDR1 and CDR2: GTSNPN and SVGIG (reference sequence).

The J gene is TRBJ2-2, the V gene TRBV2; D is ambiguous. Trimming pared 8 bases from V and 7 bases from J, leaving 8 bases between. This CDR3 spans 11 amino acids. The germline gives CDR1 SNHLY, CDR2 FYNNEI. CDR3 in amino acids: CASGPLGELFF. In DNA form, the CDR3 reads TGTGCCAGCGGCCCCCTCGGGGAGCTGTTTTTT.

This sequence joins TRBV2 and TRBJ1-5; 8 nucleotides line up with TRBD1. The ends lost 8 bases at V and 6 bases at J; junction bases unmatched: 6. The CDR3 covers 13 residues. Germline-derived CDR1 and CDR2 are SNHLY and FYNNEI. In DNA, the CDR3 is TGTGCCAGCCTGACAGGGGTTGGTCAGCCCCAGCATTTT. As protein: CASLTGVGQPQHF.

The chain couples TRBV19 to TRBJ2-2; 7 nucleotides match TRBD2. The CDR3 is made up of 15 amino acids. V shed 1 base and J 6 bases; nucleotides not matched to a gene: 5. The germline CDR1 and CDR2 sequences are LNHDA and SQIVND (reference sequence). This CDR3 is CASSIVGGVAGELFF. CDR3 sequence (DNA): TGTGCCAGTAGTATAGTTGGGGGGGTCGCCGGGGAGCTGTTTTTT.

The V and J genes are TRBV11-3 and TRBJ2-1; D possibly corresponds to TRBD2 (7 bases). V shed 4 bases and J shed 12 bases, with 19 bases lying between them. This CDR3 contains 14 residues. Germline CDR1 SGHNT, CDR2 YENEEA. Written as DNA, the CDR3 is TGTGCCAGCAGCTCCTGGGAGGGGGAGAAACGGCAGTTCTTC. It encodes CASSSWEGEKRQFF.

The rearrangement joins TRBV4-2 to TRBJ2-3; the match to TRBD2 covers 10 bases. The CDR3 is 15 residues long. Trimming at V came to 2 bases and at J to 4 bases, leaving 3 bases not matched to a gene. Germline V gene lookup returns CDR1 LGHNA and CDR2 YNFKEQ. The CDR3 loop reads CASSQTSGAPDTQYF. CDR3 coding DNA: TGTGCCAGCAGCCAAACTAGCGGGGCGCCAGATACGCAGTATTTT.

CDR3 coding DNA: TGTGCCAGCAGCTTAGGGGGGACAGGGGAAGGTACTGAAGCTTTCTTT. This codes for CASSLGGTGEGTEAFF. V usage is TRBV7-6 and J usage is TRBJ1-1; 10 bases line up with TRBD1. V shed 1 base, J shed 5 bases, and the junction held 7 bases outside the gene matches. This CDR3 region has 16 residues. Germline CDR1 is SGHVS and CDR2 is FNYEAQ.

This clone was counted a few times. The chain joins TRBV4-3 to TRBJ2-3, with D perhaps matching TRBD2 (6 bases). V lost 0 bases and J 5 bases, leaving 9 bases between the germline ends. The CDR3 extends over 14 amino acids. Per the germline V gene, CDR1 is LGHNA and CDR2 is YSLEER. Here the CDR3 DNA reads TGCGCCAGCAGCCAAGACGGGGGAGGAGATACGCAGTATTTT. This encodes CASSQDGGGDTQYF.

V usage is TRBV4-1 and J usage is TRBJ1-2, with D hard to call. The V end lost 1 base, the J end lost 6 bases, and 15 bases lay between the germline ends. This CDR3 region has 15 residues. Germline CDR1 reads MGHRA; CDR2 reads YSYEKL. In DNA, the CDR3 is TGCGCCAGCAGCCAAGTCGTCAGGACTTTGGATGGCTACACCTTC. This gives the protein CASSQVVRTLDGYTF.

This chain connects TRBV6-6 to TRBJ2-7, with D maybe TRBD2 (5 bases). This CDR3 has 14 amino acids. Trimming shortened V by 7 bases and J by 2 bases, and 15 bases separated the two germline ends. Germline CDR1 reads MNHNY; CDR2 reads SVGAGI (reference sequence). The DNA for the CDR3 is TGTGCCAGCATATTGAGGGCAGGAACCTACGAGCAGTACTTC. This gives the protein CASILRAGTYEQYF.

The V gene is TRBV5-1, the J gene TRBJ2-7, with 7 bases lining up with TRBD2. The CDR3 has 15 amino acids. J lost 0 bases, V lost 4 bases, and 7 bases had no gene match. The germline CDR1 and CDR2 sequences are SGHRS and YFSETQ. The CDR3 loop is CASSASGASSYEQYF. CDR3 bases: TGCGCCAGCAGCGCGAGCGGGGCTAGCTCCTACGAGCAGTACTTC.

This rearrangement joins TRBV6-1 to TRBJ2-7; a possible D gene is TRBD2 (6 bases). With 1 base removed from V and 1 base from J, the gap between germline ends came to 8 bases. Germline V CDR1 and CDR2: MNHNS, SASEGT. This CDR3 region has 14 residues. The CDR3 region is CASSEGGTSYEQYF. As DNA, the CDR3 is TGTGCCAGCAGTGAAGGCGGGACTTCCTACGAGCAGTACTTC.

The J gene is TRBJ2-5, the V gene TRBV18, with 7 bases that match TRBD1. This CDR3 is built from 14 residues. Germline lookup yields CDR1 KGHSH and CDR2 LQKENI. The ends lost 4 bases at V and 1 base at J; junction bases unmatched: 3. The CDR3 protein is CASSRTGAQETQYF. The CDR3 nucleotides read TGTGCCAGCTCACGAACAGGGGCCCAAGAGACCCAGTACTTC.

The genes are TRBV7-9 and TRBJ1-4; TRBD1 might be the D (5 bases). The CDR3 extends over 18 amino acids. Per the germline V gene, CDR1 is SEHNR and CDR2 is FQNEAQ (reference sequence). V was pared by 6 bases and J by 7 bases, with 27 bases between. The CDR3 DNA sequence: TGTGCCAGCAGGGGTGGAGCAGGCCCACTGATAAGGGGTGAAAAACTGTTTTTT. Translated: CASRGGAGPLIRGEKLFF.

This rearrangement joins TRBV5-4 to TRBJ2-1, with TRBD2 identical over 7 bases. Germline assignment: CDR1 SGHNT and CDR2 YYREEE (reference sequence). This CDR3 is 14 amino acids long. The V and J ends lost 0 bases and 10 bases, in that order; junction bases with no gene match: 7. The CDR3 DNA sequence: TGTGCCAGCAGCTTGGAAGGGACTACCAGAGAGCAGTTCTTC. Its protein is CASSLEGTTREQFF.

The chain couples TRBV5-1 to TRBJ2-2, with D tentatively TRBD1 (6 bases). The CDR3 loop spans 15 amino acids. Between the trimmed V and J ends, which lost 0 bases and 7 bases, there was a span of 13 bases. Germline V gene data show CDR1 as SGHRS and CDR2 as YFSETQ. As DNA, the CDR3 is TGCGCCAGCAGCTTGGACAGGGTAGACGGCGGGGAGCTGTTTTTT. Its translation: CASSLDRVDGGELFF.

The rearrangement uses TRBV28 and TRBJ1-2; D remains ambiguous. V shed 3 bases and J shed 4 bases, with 12 bases lying between them. Germline V gives CDR1 MDHEN, CDR2 SYDVKM. The CDR3 is 14 residues long. CDR3 protein: CASSLSVRGYGYTF. The CDR3 DNA is TGTGCCAGCAGTTTGAGCGTGCGGGGCTATGGCTACACCTTC.

This chain connects TRBV20-1 to TRBJ2-1, with a weak D call TRBD2 (6 bases). Looked up from germline, CDR1 is DFQATT and CDR2 is SNEGSKA (reference sequence). V was pared by 7 bases and J by 10 bases, with 14 bases between. This CDR3 is built from 11 residues. CDR3 in amino acids: CSVEGLNEQFF. The CDR3 nucleotides are TGCAGTGTGGAGGGTCTCAACGAGCAGTTCTTC.

This chain connects TRBV12-2 to TRBJ1-2; whether TRBD1, the table's D call, matches the DNA was not checked. TRBV12-2 is a known pseudogene. The CDR3 consists of 16 residues. The chain's CDR3 is CASRLTSGQGAGGYTF. The CDR3 DNA reads TGTGCAAGTCGCTTAACGTCCGGTCAGGGGGCTGGGGGCTACACCTTC.